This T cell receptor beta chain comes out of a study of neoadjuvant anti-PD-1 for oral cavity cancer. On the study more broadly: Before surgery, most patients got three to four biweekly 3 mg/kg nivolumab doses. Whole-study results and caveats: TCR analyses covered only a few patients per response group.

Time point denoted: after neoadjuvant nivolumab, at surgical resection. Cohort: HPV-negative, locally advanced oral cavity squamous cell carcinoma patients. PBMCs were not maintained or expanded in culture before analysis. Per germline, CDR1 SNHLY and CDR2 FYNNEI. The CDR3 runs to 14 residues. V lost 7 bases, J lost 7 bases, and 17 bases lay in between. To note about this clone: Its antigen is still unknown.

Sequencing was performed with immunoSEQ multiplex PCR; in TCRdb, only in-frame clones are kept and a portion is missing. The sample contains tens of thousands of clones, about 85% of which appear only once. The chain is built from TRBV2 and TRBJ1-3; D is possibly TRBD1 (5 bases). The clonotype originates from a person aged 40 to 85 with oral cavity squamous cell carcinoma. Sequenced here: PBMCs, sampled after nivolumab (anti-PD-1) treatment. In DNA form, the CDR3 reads TGTGCCAGCAATCCCTCAGTGGGGGGGAACACCATATATTTT. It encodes CASNPSVGGNTIYF.